This T cell receptor (beta chain) comes out of a study of cytomegalovirus exposure and HLA in healthy donors. Broader study findings: CMV serostatus was the sole immune exposure data available. 16,951 TCR beta sequences were associated with HLA alleles at 0.05 false discovery rate in a later analysis.

PCR used 60 Vbeta primers and 13 Jbeta primers. Clones were read by immunoSEQ multiplex PCR, and TCRdb kept only the in-frame ones, dropping some. The top ten clones hold 3.8% of a sample with over 200,000 clones, approximately 78% of them seen once. A note on this clone: Its antigen is undetermined.

The sample consisted of PBMCs. This receptor was identified in a male donor in good health and CMV-seronegative.

The CDR3 DNA reads TGTGCCAGCAGTTCCCCGCCCGGCCAGGGGAGCTCTGGGGCCAACGTCCTGACTTTC. Translated, it gives CASSSPPGQGSSGANVLTF. The chain joins TRBV28 to TRBJ2-6; D possibly corresponds to TRBD1 (6 bases). The V gene's germline CDR1 is MDHEN and CDR2 SYDVKM. Trimming stripped 4 bases from V and 0 bases from J, with 19 bases between. The CDR3 runs to 19 residues.